The T cell receptor beta chain under discussion was sequenced for a study of cytomegalovirus exposure and HLA in healthy donors. Study summary: In an earlier analysis, some 110 million unique TCR beta sequences were found from some 180 million T cells. Overall study results and limits: The study recorded 150 to 200 TCR beta chains that were cytomegalovirus-associated. Sequencing likely produced, as an artifact, a cluster of highly shared sequence variants.

The study ran its PCR with 60 Vbeta and 13 Jbeta primers. The assay was immunoSEQ multiplex PCR, and TCRdb's table has in-frame clones only and misses some. Of 120,000 or so clones listed, more than 60% were seen once; the top ten hold approximately 3.6%. A note on this clone: Its target is not known.

The CDR3 length is 14 residues. Germline values: CDR1 SGHDT, CDR2 YYEEEE. The V and J ends lost 4 bases and 5 bases, in that order; junction bases with no gene match: 7. The sequenced sample was PBMCs. The V call is TRBV5-6, the J call TRBJ1-2; 8 bases line up with TRBD1. The receptor comes from a man aged 30 to 45 in good health and CMV-seronegative. CDR3 DNA: TGTGCCAGCAGCCCCGGACAGGGCGTGTATGGCTACACCTTC. Its translation is CASSPGQGVYGYTF.